The TCR beta chain under discussion was sequenced for a study of metastatic and nonmetastatic thyroid tumors. Background on the study: The authors compared repertoires across blood and tumor or nodule tissue from malignant and benign thyroid patients. Study-wide results and limits: The study reportedly found significantly higher TCR beta diversity in malignant thyroid tumors than benign nodules, in blood and tumor.

TCRdb used MiXCR to call clones anew from the PCR reads. The table has 30,000 to 40,000 clones, 29% seen once. This clone was recorded at least ten times. Its antigen is still unknown. Patients were all untreated before their thyroid surgery. V was cut by 9 bases and J by 6 bases, with 9 bases left in between. There are 11 residues in the CDR3. CDR1 is LNHDA and CDR2 is SQIVND in the germline V gene (reference sequence). The clonotype comes from a female donor with papillary thyroid cancer or a benign thyroid nodule (not recorded which). Some clones in this sample may be carry-over from other donors' samples. The genes are TRBV19 and TRBJ2-1; unclear D gene. What was sequenced was blood. The CDR3 sequence is CASKQLNEQFF. The DNA for the CDR3 is TGTGCCAGCAAACAACTCAATGAGCAGTTCTTC.